The clone carrying this T cell receptor beta chain was observed a handful of times. The antigen remains undetermined. The sample originates from a study of blood T cells in healthy people across ages. General observations from the study: A strong correlation was found between TCR beta diversity and the percentage of naive T cells. CMV status of donors was unknown, possibly confounding expanded clonotype changes.

PCR was performed a second time for roughly 7 to 12 cycles using a sample-barcoded 5' primer and a J-beta primer mix. Each of the cDNA molecules was tagged by a template-switch adaptor with 12 random nucleotides. TCRdb re-derived calls from the 5' RACE reads in MiXCR, one entry per CDR3 protein. Among approximately 940,000 distinct CDR3 sequences listed, 48% were seen once. This clonotype was sampled from a young man in good health. Sequencing was done on a sample of blood.

CDR3 sequence (DNA): TGTGCCAGCAGTTACTCCGGGACTAGCGGGGACAATGAGCAGTTCTTC. Its translation: CASSYSGTSGDNEQFF. V usage is TRBV6-5 and J usage is TRBJ2-1, with TRBD2 matching over 13 bases. Germline values: CDR1 MNHEY, CDR2 SVGAGI. This CDR3 is 16 amino acids long. Trimming took 0 bases from V and 5 from J; bases not matched to a gene: 1.